The clone carrying this T cell receptor (beta chain) occurred many times. Its antigen remains unidentified. These data are taken from a study of T cell repertoires in cytomegalovirus infection. General study results and limits: The ex vivo response was dominated by HLA-C-restricted CMV-specific TCR beta clonotypes. Cumulative frequency of public TCR beta families picked out carriers of CMV plus the relevant HLA.

TCRdb re-called the reads with MiXCR, one entry per CDR3 protein. This sample has around 300,000 distinct CDR3 sequences, with over 7.5% found just once. Trimming removed 7 bases from V and 1 base from J, with 14 bases in between. This CDR3 has 14 residues. CDR1 is MDHEN and CDR2 is SYDVKM in the germline V gene. The V call is TRBV28, the J call TRBJ2-7; D may be TRBD1 or TRBD2 (5 bases each). Source material: PBMCs. The origin of this receptor is a human donor in good health (CMV status not recorded). Some clones in this sample may be carry-over from other donors' samples. CDR3 nucleotides: TGTGCCAGCAACGGGGACCGTACTTCCTACGAGCAGTACTTC. Amino acids: CASNGDRTSYEQYF.